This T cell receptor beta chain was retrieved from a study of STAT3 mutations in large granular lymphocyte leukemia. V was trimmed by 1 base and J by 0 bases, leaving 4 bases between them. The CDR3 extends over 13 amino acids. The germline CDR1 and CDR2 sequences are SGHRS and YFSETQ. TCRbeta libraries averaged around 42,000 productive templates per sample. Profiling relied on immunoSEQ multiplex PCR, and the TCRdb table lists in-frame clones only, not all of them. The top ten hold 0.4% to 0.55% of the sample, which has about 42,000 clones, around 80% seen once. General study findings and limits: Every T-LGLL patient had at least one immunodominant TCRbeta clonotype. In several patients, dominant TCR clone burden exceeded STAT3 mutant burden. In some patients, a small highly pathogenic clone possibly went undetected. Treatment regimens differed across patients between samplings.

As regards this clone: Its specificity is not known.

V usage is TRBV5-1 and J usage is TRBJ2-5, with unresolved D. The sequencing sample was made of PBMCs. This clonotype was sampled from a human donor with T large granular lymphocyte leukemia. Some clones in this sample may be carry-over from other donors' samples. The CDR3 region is CASSLTDQETQYF. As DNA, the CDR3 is TGCGCCAGCAGCTTGACGGACCAAGAGACCCAGTACTTC.